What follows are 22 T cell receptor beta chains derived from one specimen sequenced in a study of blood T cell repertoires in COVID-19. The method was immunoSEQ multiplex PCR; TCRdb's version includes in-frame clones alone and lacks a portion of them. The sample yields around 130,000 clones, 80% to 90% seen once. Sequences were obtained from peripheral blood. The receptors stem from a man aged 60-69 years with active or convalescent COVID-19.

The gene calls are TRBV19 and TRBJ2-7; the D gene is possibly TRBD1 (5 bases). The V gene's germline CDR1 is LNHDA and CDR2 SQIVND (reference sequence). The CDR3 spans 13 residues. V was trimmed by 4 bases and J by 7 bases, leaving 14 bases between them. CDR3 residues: CASSKGVRGEQYF. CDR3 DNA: TGTGCCAGTAGTAAAGGAGTAAGGGGAGAGCAGTACTTC.

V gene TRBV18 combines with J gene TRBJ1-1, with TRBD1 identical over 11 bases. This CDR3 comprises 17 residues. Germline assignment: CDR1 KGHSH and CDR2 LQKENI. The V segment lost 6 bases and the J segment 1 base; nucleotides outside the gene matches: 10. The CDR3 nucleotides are TGTGCCAGCTCTCTATCTCTCGGGACAGGGGGGAACACTGAAGCTTTCTTT. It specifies CASSLSLGTGGNTEAFF.

The CDR3 nucleotides are TGCGCCAGCAGCCCGAGGACAGGGAGCTCTGGAAACACCATATATTTT. This sequence encodes CASSPRTGSSGNTIYF. The chain links TRBV5-1 to TRBJ1-3; TRBD1 matches 8 bases. Germline V gene lookup returns CDR1 SGHRS and CDR2 YFSETQ. V lost 4 bases to trimming and J lost 0 bases; unmatched junction nucleotides: 6. The CDR3 loop spans 16 amino acids.

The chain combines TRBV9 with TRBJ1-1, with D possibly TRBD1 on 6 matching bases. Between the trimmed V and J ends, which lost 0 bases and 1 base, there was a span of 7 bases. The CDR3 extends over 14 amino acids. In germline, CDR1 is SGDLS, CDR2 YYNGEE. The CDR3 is CASSVAGENTEAFF. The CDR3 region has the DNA TGTGCCAGCAGCGTAGCAGGGGAGAACACTGAAGCTTTCTTT.

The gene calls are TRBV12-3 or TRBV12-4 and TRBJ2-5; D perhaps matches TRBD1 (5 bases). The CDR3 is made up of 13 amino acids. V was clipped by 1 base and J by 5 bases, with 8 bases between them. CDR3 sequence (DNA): TGTGCCAGCAGTTTAGGCAGGGTGGAGACCCAGTACTTC. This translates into CASSLGRVETQYF.

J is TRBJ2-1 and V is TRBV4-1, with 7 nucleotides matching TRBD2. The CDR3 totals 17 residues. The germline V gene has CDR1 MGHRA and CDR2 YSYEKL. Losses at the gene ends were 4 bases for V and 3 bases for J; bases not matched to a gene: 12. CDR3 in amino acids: CASSRLPGEGGYNEQFF. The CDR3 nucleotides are TGCGCCAGCAGCCGCCTACCCGGGGAGGGCGGCTACAATGAGCAGTTCTTC.

The CDR3 nucleotides read TGTGCCAGCAGTTCCCCCCGGGACAGGGGGCTTCTAGGGCAGTACTTC. Its translation is CASSSPRDRGLLGQYF. V is TRBV28 and J is TRBJ2-7, with 12 positions matching TRBD1. This CDR3 spans 16 amino acids. J was trimmed by 9 bases and V by 4 bases; bases with no gene match: 13. Germline CDR1 and CDR2: MDHEN and SYDVKM.

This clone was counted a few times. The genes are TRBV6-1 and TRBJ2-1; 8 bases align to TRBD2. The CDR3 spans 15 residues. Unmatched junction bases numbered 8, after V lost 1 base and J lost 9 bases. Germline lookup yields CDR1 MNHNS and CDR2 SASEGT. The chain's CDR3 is CASSEDSGIMREQFF. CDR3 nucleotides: TGTGCCAGCAGTGAAGATAGCGGGATTATGCGTGAGCAGTTCTTC.

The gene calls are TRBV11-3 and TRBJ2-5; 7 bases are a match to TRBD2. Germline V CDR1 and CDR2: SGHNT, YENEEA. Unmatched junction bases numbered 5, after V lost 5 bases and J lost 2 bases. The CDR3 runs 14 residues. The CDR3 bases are TGTGCCAGCAGCCGTGGGAGGGGTCAAGAGACCCAGTACTTC. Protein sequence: CASSRGRGQETQYF.

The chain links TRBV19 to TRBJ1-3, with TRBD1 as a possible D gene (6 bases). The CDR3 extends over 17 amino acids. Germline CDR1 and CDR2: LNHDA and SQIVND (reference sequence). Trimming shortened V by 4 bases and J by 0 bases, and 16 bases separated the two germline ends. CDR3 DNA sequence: TGTGCCAGTAGTACCACCCGGGACACCTACTCTGGAAACACCATATATTTT. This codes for CASSTTRDTYSGNTIYF.

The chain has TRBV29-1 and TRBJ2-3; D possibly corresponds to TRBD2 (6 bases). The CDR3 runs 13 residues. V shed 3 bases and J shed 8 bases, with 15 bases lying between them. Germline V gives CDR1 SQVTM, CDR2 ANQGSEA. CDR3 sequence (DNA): TGCAGCGTTGACCCTGGCGGGGCGAGTACGCAGTATTTT. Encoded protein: CSVDPGGASTQYF.

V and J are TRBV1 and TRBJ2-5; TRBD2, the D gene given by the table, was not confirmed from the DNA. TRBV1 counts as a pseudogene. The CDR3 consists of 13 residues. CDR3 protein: CTSSPSVEETQYF. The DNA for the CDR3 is TGCACCAGCAGCCCTAGTGTCGAGGAGACCCAGTACTTC.

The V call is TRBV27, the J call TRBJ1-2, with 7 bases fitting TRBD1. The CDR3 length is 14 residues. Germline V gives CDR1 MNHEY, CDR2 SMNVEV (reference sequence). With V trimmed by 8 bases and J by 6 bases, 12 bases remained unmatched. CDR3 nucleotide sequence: TGTGCCAGCTGCCCCCGGGGGACAGCTAATGGCTACACCTTC. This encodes CASCPRGTANGYTF.

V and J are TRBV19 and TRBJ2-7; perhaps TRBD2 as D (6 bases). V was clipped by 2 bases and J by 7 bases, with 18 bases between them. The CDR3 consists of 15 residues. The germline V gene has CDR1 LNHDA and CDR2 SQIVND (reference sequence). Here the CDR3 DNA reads TGTGCCAGTAGTATACAGGAGACTAGGGTCGGGGAGCAGTACTTC. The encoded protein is CASSIQETRVGEQYF.

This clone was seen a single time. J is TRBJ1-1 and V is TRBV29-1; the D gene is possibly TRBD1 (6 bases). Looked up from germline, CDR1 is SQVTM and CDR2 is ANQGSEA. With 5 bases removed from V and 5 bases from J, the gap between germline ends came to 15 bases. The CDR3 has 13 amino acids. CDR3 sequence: CSVLTGSRTEAFF. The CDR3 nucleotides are TGCAGCGTTTTAACAGGGAGCCGAACTGAAGCTTTCTTT.

The CDR3 region has the DNA TGTGCCAGCAGCCAGGGACAGGGGGTCCAAGAGACCCAGTACTTC. Amino acid sequence: CASSQGQGVQETQYF. The genes are TRBV7-9 and TRBJ2-5; 11 bases fit TRBD1. The germline V gene has CDR1 SEHNR and CDR2 FQNEAQ (reference sequence). This CDR3 has 15 residues. Trimming took 5 bases from V and 1 from J; bases not matched to a gene: 3. The full variable domain, rest sourced from reference TRBV7-9 and TRBJ2-5, is DTGVSQNPRHKITKRGQNVTFRCDPISEHNRLYWYRQTLGQGPEFLTYFQNEAQLEKSRLLSDRFSAERPKGSFSTLEIQRTEQGDSAMYLCASSQGQGVQETQYFGPGTRLLVL.

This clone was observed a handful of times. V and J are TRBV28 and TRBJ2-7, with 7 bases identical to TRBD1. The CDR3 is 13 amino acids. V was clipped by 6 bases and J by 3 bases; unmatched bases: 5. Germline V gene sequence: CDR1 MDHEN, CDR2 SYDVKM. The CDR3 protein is CASRPGQNYEQYF. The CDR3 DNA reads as TGTGCCAGCAGGCCGGGACAGAACTACGAGCAGTACTTC.

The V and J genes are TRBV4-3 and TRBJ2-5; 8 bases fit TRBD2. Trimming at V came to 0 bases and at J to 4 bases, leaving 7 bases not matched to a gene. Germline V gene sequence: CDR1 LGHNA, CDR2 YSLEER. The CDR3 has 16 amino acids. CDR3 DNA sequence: TGCGCCAGCAGCCAAGATAAAGCGGGAGTTGGAGAGACCCAGTACTTC. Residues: CASSQDKAGVGETQYF.

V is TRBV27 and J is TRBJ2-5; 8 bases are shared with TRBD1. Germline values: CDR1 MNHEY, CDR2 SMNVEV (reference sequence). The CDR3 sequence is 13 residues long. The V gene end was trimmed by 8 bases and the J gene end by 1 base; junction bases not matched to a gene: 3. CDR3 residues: CASRGQGQETQYF. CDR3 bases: TGTGCCAGCCGAGGACAGGGCCAAGAGACCCAGTACTTC.

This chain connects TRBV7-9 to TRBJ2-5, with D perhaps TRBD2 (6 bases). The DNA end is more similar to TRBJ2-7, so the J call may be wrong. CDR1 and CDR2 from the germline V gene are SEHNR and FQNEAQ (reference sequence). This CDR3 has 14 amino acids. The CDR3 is CASSFDGGRYEQYF. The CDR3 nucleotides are TGTGCCAGCAGCTTCGACGGGGGTCGGTACGAGCAGTACTTC.

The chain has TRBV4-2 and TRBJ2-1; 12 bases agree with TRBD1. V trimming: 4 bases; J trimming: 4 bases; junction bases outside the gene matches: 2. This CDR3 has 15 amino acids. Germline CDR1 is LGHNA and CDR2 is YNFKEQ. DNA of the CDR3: TGTGCCAGCAGCCCGGGACAGGGGGCTTACAATGAGCAGTTCTTC. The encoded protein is CASSPGQGAYNEQFF.

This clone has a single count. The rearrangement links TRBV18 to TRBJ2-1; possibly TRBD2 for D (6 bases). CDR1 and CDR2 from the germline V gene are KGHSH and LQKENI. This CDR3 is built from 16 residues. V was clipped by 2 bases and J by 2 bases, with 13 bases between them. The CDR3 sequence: CASSPRIGEAYNEQFF. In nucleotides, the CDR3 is TGTGCCAGCTCACCAAGAATAGGGGAGGCCTACAATGAGCAGTTCTTC.